This TCR beta chain derives from a study of Graves' ophthalmopathy and Graves' hyperthyroidism. Points from the study as a whole: Prediction of ophthalmopathy progression reached about 65% sensitivity and around 72% specificity. Blood repertoires reportedly contained most expanded thyroid clonotypes above 0.001 frequency.

RNA transcripts were the source from which TCR beta CDR3 regions were amplified. An initial RT-PCR round employing HTBI primers preceded a second-round multiplex PCR. One entry per CDR3 protein results from TCRdb running MiXCR on the multiplex PCR reads. Of 300,000 to 450,000 distinct CDR3 sequences listed, 15% to 20% were seen once; the top ten hold 2.4%. In its sample, this clonotype was seen many times. What it binds is not known. Hyperthyroidism was classified as stable if no ophthalmopathy occurred within 18 months of follow-up. A volume of over 9 ml of fresh peripheral blood supplied the PBMCs. Trimming pared 1 base from V and 4 bases from J, leaving 13 bases between. The CDR3 consists of 15 residues. Per germline, CDR1 MNHEY and CDR2 SMNVEV (reference sequence).

The chain recombines TRBV27 with TRBJ2-5; unclear D gene. The receptor's source is an adult woman with stable Graves' hyperthyroidism. The sample consisted of peripheral blood. CDR3 protein: CASSLLPTIGETQYF. The CDR3 DNA follows: TGTGCCAGCAGTTTATTACCCACCATTGGAGAGACCCAGTACTTC.